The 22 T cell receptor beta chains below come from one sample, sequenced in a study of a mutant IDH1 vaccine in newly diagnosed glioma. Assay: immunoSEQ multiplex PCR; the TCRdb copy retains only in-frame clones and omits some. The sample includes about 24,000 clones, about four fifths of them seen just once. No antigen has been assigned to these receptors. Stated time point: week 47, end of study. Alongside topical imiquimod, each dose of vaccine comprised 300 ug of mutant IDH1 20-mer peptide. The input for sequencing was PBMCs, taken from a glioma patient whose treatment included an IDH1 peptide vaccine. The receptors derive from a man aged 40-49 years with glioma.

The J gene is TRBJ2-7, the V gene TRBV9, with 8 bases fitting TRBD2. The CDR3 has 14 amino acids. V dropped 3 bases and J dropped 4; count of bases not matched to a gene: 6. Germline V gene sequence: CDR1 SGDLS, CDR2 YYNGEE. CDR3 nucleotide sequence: TGTGCCAGCAGCGCCGGGACTAGTTCTTACGAGCAGTACTTC. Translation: CASSAGTSSYEQYF. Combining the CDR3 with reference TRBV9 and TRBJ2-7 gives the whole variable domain DSGVTQTPKHLITATGQRVTLRCSPRSGDLSVYWYQQSLDQGLQFLIQYYNGEERAKGNILERFSAQQFPDLHSELNLSSLELGDSALYFCASSAGTSSYEQYFGPGTRLTVT.

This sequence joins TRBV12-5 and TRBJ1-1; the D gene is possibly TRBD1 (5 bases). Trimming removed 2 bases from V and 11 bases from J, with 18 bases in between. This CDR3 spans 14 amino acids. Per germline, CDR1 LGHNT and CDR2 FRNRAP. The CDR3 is CASGLSGTLGEAFF. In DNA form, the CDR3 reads TGTGCTAGTGGTTTGAGCGGGACTCTTGGAGAGGCTTTCTTT.

The CDR3 is CASSEGGDYGYTF. Here the CDR3 DNA reads TGTGCCAGCAGCGAGGGGGGTGACTATGGCTACACCTTC. V gene TRBV9 combines with J gene TRBJ1-2; maybe TRBD1 (6 bases). The CDR3 is 13 residues long. Germline loops: CDR1 SGDLS, CDR2 YYNGEE. V was clipped by 3 bases and J by 3 bases, with 9 bases between them.

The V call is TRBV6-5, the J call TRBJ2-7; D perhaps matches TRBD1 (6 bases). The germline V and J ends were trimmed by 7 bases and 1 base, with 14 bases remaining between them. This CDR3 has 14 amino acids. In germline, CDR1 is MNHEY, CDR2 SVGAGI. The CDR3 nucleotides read TGTGCCAGCAACCCCCGGGACACTTCCTACGAGCAGTACTTC. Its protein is CASNPRDTSYEQYF.

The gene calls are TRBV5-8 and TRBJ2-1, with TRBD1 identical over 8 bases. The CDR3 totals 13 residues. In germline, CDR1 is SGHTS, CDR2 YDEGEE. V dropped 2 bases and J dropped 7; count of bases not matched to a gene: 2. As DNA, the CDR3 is TGTGCCAGCAGCTTATACAGGGGGAATGAGCAGTTCTTC. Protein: CASSLYRGNEQFF.

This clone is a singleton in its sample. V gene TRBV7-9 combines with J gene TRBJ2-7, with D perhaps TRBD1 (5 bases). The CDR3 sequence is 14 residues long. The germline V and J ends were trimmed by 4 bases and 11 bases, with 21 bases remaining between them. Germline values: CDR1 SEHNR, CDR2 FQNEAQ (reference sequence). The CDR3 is CASSYDTTVTVKYF. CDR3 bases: TGTGCCAGCAGCTACGACACGACAGTGACAGTTAAGTACTTC.

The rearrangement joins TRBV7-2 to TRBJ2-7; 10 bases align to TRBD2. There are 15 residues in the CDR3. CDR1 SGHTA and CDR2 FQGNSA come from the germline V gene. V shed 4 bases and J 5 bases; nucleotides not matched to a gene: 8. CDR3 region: CASSSDLAGDHEQYF. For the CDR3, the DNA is TGTGCCAGCAGCTCTGATCTAGCGGGAGACCACGAGCAGTACTTC.

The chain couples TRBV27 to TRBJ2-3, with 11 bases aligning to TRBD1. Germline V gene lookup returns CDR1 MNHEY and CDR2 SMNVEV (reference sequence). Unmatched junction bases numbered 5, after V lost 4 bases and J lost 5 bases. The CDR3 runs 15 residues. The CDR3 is CASSSRTGGRDTQYF. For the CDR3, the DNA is TGTGCCAGCAGTTCTAGGACAGGGGGCAGAGATACGCAGTATTTT.

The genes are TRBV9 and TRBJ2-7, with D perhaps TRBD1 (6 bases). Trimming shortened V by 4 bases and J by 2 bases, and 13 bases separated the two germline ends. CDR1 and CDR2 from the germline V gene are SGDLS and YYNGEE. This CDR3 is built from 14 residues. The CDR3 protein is CASSSAGAAYEQYF. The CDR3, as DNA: TGTGCCAGCAGCTCAGCAGGGGCAGCCTACGAGCAGTACTTC. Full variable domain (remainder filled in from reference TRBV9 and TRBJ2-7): DSGVTQTPKHLITATGQRVTLRCSPRSGDLSVYWYQQSLDQGLQFLIQYYNGEERAKGNILERFSAQQFPDLHSELNLSSLELGDSALYFCASSSAGAAYEQYFGPGTRLTVT.

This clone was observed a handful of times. The CDR3 sequence: CASRQAGKAFF. The CDR3 DNA follows: TGTGCCAGCAGACAAGCTGGGAAAGCTTTCTTT. This sequence joins TRBV5-4 and TRBJ1-1; D is unclear. The CDR3 extends over 11 amino acids. V lost 5 bases and J lost 9, with 11 bases in between. Germline V gives CDR1 SGHNT, CDR2 YYREEE (reference sequence). Combining the CDR3 with reference TRBV5-4 and TRBJ1-1 gives the whole variable domain ETGVTQSPTHLIKTRGQQVTLRCSSQSGHNTVSWYQQALGQGPQFIFQYYREEENGRGNFPPRFSGLQFPNYSSELNVNALELDDSALYLCASRQAGKAFFGQGTRLTVV.

The CDR3 region has the DNA TGTGCCAGCAGCTTAACGGGAGGGAGGGGTGGCTACACCTTC. This sequence encodes CASSLTGGRGGYTF. The V call is TRBV7-3, the J call TRBJ1-2; tentatively, D is TRBD1 (5 bases). V was clipped by 0 bases and J by 7 bases, with 12 bases between them. Germline assignment: CDR1 SGHTA and CDR2 FQGTGA. This CDR3 is 14 amino acids long.

CDR3 residues: CAIRDSRRTYGYTF. In DNA, the CDR3 is TGTGCCATCAGGGATTCCAGGAGGACCTATGGCTACACCTTC. J is TRBJ1-2 and V is TRBV10-3; D is undetermined. CDR1 and CDR2 from the germline V gene are ENHRY and SYGVKD. This CDR3 is built from 14 residues. V was pared by 6 bases and J by 4 bases, with 15 bases between.

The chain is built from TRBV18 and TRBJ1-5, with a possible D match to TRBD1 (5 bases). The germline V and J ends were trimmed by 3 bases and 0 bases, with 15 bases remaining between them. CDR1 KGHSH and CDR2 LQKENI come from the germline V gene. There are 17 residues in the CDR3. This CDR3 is CASSPRQSGNSNQPQHF. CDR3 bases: TGTGCCAGCTCACCGCGACAGAGCGGGAATAGCAATCAGCCCCAGCATTTT.

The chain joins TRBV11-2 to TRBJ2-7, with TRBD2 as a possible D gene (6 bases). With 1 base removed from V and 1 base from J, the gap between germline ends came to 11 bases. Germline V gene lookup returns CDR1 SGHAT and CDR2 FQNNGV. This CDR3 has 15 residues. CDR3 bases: TGTGCCAGCAGCTTAGGTCTTAGCGGATCCTACGAGCAGTACTTC. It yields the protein CASSLGLSGSYEQYF. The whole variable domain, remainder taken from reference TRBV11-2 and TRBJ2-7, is EAGVAQSPRYKIIEKRQSVAFWCNPISGHATLYWYQQILGQGPKLLIQFQNNGVVDDSQLPKDRFSAERLKGVDSTLKIQPAKLEDSAVYLCASSLGLSGSYEQYFGPGTRLTVT.

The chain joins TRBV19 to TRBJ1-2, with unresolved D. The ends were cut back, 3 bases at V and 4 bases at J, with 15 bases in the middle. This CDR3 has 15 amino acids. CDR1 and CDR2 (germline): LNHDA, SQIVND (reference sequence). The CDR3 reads CASSIPSAASYGYTF. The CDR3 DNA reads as TGTGCCAGTAGTATCCCCTCGGCAGCAAGCTATGGCTACACCTTC.

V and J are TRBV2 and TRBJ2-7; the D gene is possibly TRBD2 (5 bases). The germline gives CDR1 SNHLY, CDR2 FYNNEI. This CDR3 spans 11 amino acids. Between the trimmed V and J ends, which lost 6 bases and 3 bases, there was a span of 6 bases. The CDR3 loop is CASRDFYEQYF. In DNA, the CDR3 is TGTGCCAGCAGGGACTTCTACGAGCAGTACTTC.

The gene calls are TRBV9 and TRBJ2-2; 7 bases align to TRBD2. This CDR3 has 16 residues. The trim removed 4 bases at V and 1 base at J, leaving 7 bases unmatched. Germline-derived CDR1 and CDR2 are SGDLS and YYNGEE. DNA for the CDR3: TGTGCCAGCAGCATGACGGGAGGTCAGAACACCGGGGAGCTGTTTTTT. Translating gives CASSMTGGQNTGELFF.

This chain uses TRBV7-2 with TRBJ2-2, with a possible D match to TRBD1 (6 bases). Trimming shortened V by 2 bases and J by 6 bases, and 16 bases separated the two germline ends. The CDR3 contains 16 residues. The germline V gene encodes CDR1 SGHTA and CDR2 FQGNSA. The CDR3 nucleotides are TGTGCCAGCAGCTTATCCGGTCAGGGGACGGCCGGGGAGCTGTTTTTT. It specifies CASSLSGQGTAGELFF.

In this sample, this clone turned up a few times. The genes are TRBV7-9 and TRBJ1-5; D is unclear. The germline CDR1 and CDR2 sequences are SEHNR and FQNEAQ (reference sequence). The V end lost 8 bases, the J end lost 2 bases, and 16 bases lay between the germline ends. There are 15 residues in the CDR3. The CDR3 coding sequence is TGTGCCAGCCAGCTGTCCTCACTGGGCAATCAGCCCCAGCATTTT. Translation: CASQLSSLGNQPQHF.

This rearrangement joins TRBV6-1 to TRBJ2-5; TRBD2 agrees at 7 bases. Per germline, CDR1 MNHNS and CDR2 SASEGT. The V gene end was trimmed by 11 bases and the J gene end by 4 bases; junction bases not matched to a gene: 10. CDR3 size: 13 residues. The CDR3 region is CACQAGTGETQYF. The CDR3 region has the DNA TGTGCCTGTCAAGCGGGAACGGGAGAGACCCAGTACTTC.

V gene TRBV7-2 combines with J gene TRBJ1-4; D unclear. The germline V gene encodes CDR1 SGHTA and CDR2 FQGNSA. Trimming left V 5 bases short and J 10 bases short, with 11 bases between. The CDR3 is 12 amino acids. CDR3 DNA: TGTGCCAGCAGCCCCCCACCCGGAAAACTGTTTTTT. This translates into CASSPPPGKLFF. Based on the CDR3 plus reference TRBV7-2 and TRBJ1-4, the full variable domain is GAGVSQSPSNKVTEKGKDVELRCDPISGHTALYWYRQSLGQGLEFLIYFQGNSAPDKSGLPSDRFSAERTGGSVSTLTIQRTQQEDSAVYLCASSPPPGKLFFGSGTQLSVL.

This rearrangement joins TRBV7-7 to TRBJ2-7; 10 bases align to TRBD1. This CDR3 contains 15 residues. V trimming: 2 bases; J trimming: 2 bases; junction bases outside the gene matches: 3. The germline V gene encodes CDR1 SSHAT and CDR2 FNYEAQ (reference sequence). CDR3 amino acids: CASSLRTGGTYEQYF. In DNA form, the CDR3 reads TGTGCCAGCAGCTTACGGACAGGGGGGACCTACGAGCAGTACTTC.